This T cell receptor beta chain was sequenced for a study of shared clonotypes between healthy human individuals. CDR1 is MNHNS, CDR2 SASEGT, per germline. CDR3 length equals 13 residues. V was pared by 9 bases and J by 0 bases, with 9 bases between. Many counts were recorded for this clone. Some clones are missing from TCRdb's copy, which holds only in-frame ones; the method was immunoSEQ multiplex PCR. The data show around 980,000 clones, with 78% seen just once and 0.5% to 0.65% held by the top ten. The receptor's source is a man aged 18 to 35 in good health. Some clones in this sample may be carry-over from other donors' samples. Input material: memory CD4+ T cells from PBMCs. Subset noted: CD45RA-negative fraction. This chain uses TRBV6-1 with TRBJ1-3; no definite D call. CDR3 coding DNA: TGTGCCAGTCAGATCTCCTCTGGAAACACCATATATTTT. Amino acid sequence: CASQISSGNTIYF.